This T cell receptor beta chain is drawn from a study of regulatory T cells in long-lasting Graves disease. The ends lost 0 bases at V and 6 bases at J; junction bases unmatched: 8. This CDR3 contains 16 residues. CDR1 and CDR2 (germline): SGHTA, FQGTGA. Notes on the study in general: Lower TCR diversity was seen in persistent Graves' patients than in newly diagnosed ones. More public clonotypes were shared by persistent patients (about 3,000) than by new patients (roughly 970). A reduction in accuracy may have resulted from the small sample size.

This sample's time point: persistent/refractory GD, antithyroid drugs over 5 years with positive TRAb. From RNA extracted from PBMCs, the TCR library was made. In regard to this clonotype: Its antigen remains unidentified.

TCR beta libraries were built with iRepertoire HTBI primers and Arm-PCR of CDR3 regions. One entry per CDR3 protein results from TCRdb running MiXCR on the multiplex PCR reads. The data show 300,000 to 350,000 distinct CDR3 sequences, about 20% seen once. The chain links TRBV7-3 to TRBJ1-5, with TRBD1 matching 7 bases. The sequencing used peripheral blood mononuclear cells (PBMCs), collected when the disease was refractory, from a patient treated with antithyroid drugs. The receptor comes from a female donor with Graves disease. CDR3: CASSLTVQAGGQPQHF. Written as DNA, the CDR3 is TGTGCCAGCAGCTTAACGGTTCAGGCAGGGGGTCAGCCCCAGCATTTT.